This is a list of T cell receptor beta chains from one sample in a study of cytomegalovirus exposure and HLA in healthy donors. Sequencing used immunoSEQ multiplex PCR; TCRdb keeps in-frame clones, though not all of them. The sample records some 120,000 clones, about 84% being singletons. The specimen was PBMCs. Receptor source: a man in his late teens or twenties in good health and CMV-seropositive. Each CDR3 is given with its conserved first and last residue. The D gene is left open where the match is weak. Size is stated for part of the rows, as once, few or many counts, or as a class when the clone is expanded.

J gene: TRBJ1-2
clone size: -
V gene: TRBV7-2
D gene: -
CDR3 DNA: TGTGCCAGCAGCTTAGGGACAGCTTCTAACTATGGCTACACCTTC
CDR3 protein: CASSLGTASNYGYTF

J gene: TRBJ2-7
clone size: -
V gene: TRBV7-2
D gene: -
CDR3 DNA: TGTGCCAGCAGCTTAGGAGGGCGGGGACTCTTCTACGAGCAGTACTTC
CDR3 protein: CASSLGGRGLFYEQYF

J gene: TRBJ2-7
clone size: -
V gene: TRBV5-1
D gene: -
CDR3 DNA: TGCGCCAGCAGCCGCGGGAACTACGAGCAGTACTTC
CDR3 protein: CASSRGNYEQYF

J gene: TRBJ1-1
clone size: few
V gene: TRBV5-6
D gene: TRBD1
CDR3 DNA: TGTGCCAGCAGCTCAGAATATGACAGGGGGCCCGAAGCTTTCTTT
CDR3 protein: CASSSEYDRGPEAFF

J gene: TRBJ1-1
clone size: -
V gene: TRBV5-1
D gene: -
CDR3 DNA: TGCGCCAGCAGTTATTCCGGGACTAGGGACACTGAAGCTTTCTTT
CDR3 protein: CASSYSGTRDTEAFF

J gene: TRBJ2-7
clone size: few
V gene: TRBV28
D gene: -
CDR3 DNA: TGTGCCAGCACTAAACCTCCACGGGGCTACGAGCAGTACTTC
CDR3 protein: CASTKPPRGYEQYF

J gene: TRBJ2-2
clone size: -
V gene: TRBV27
D gene: -
CDR3 DNA: TGTGCCAGCAGTTTATCGACAGCCTCTACGAACACCGGGGAGCTGTTTTTT
CDR3 protein: CASSLSTASTNTGELFF

J gene: TRBJ1-1
clone size: -
V gene: TRBV30
D gene: TRBD1
CDR3 DNA: TGTGCCTGGAGTATGGGACAGGGAGAGAACACTGAAGCTTTCTTT
CDR3 protein: CAWSMGQGENTEAFF

J gene: TRBJ1-1
clone size: -
V gene: TRBV18
D gene: -
CDR3 DNA: TGTGCCAGCTCACCAGAACTAAAGGCTGAAGCTTTCTTT
CDR3 protein: CASSPELKAEAFF

J gene: TRBJ2-7
clone size: -
V gene: TRBV7-9
D gene: TRBD2
CDR3 DNA: TGTGCCAGCAGCCCCACTAGCGGGATTTCCTACGAGCAGTACTTC
CDR3 protein: CASSPTSGISYEQYF

J gene: TRBJ1-1
clone size: few
V gene: TRBV5-1
D gene: -
CDR3 DNA: TGCGCCAGCAGCTTGGCCCCGGGACAGAACACTGAAGCTTTCTTT
CDR3 protein: CASSLAPGQNTEAFF

J gene: TRBJ2-1
clone size: -
V gene: TRBV19
D gene: -
CDR3 DNA: TGTGCCAGTAGTAAGAGAGGGGAAGGGGGTAGTAATGAGCAGTTCTTC
CDR3 protein: CASSKRGEGGSNEQFF

J gene: TRBJ2-2
clone size: -
V gene: TRBV7-2
D gene: TRBD2
CDR3 DNA: TGTGCCAGCAGCTCCTTACAGCGGGATGGCACCGGGGAGCTGTTTTTT
CDR3 protein: CASSSLQRDGTGELFF

J gene: TRBJ1-2
clone size: -
V gene: TRBV6-1
D gene: -
CDR3 DNA: TGTGCCAGCAGTGAGACAGAAGGGATGATTGGCTACACCTTC
CDR3 protein: CASSETEGMIGYTF

J gene: TRBJ2-5
clone size: few
V gene: TRBV7-9
D gene: -
CDR3 DNA: TGTGCCAGCAGCTCATTCCGGGGACACGAGACCCAGTACTTC
CDR3 protein: CASSSFRGHETQYF

J gene: TRBJ1-2
clone size: -
V gene: TRBV6-1
D gene: TRBD1
CDR3 DNA: TGTGCCAGCATTCCGACGTATGACAGGGGTGGCTACACCTTC
CDR3 protein: CASIPTYDRGGYTF

J gene: TRBJ1-1
clone size: few
V gene: TRBV27
D gene: -
CDR3 DNA: TGTGCCAGCCAAGGACAGTGGGGCACTGAAGCTTTCTTT
CDR3 protein: CASQGQWGTEAFF

J gene: TRBJ1-1
clone size: few
V gene: TRBV10-1
D gene: -
CDR3 DNA: TGCGCCAGCAGTGATAGGGGAATCACTGAAGCTTTCTTT
CDR3 protein: CASSDRGITEAFF

J gene: TRBJ1-2
clone size: -
V gene: TRBV7-2
D gene: -
CDR3 DNA: TGTGCCAGCAGCTTAACATATCAGGGGTCGACGAGAGGCTACACCTTC
CDR3 protein: CASSLTYQGSTRGYTF

J gene: TRBJ2-1
clone size: -
V gene: TRBV9
D gene: -
CDR3 DNA: TGTGCCAGCAGCGTAGGAGTCGGCTACAATGAGCAGTTCTTC
CDR3 protein: CASSVGVGYNEQFF

J gene: TRBJ1-2
clone size: -
V gene: TRBV19
D gene: -
CDR3 DNA: TGTGCCAGTAGTATAGGGGACTTCAGGGATACCTATGGCTACACCTTC
CDR3 protein: CASSIGDFRDTYGYTF

J gene: TRBJ1-1
clone size: -
V gene: TRBV5-6
D gene: -
CDR3 DNA: TGTGCCAGCAGCTTGGACAGGGCGAGAGAATACACTGAAGCTTTCTTT
CDR3 protein: CASSLDRAREYTEAFF

J gene: TRBJ1-1
clone size: -
V gene: TRBV19
D gene: -
CDR3 DNA: TGTGCCAGTAGTATAGGTGAGAGGGCTGAAGCTTTCTTT
CDR3 protein: CASSIGERAEAFF

J gene: TRBJ2-7
clone size: -
V gene: TRBV2
D gene: -
CDR3 DNA: TGTGCCAGCAGTGAGCCTAGCTACCCGTACCTCTCCTACGAGCAGTACTTC
CDR3 protein: CASSEPSYPYLSYEQYF

J gene: TRBJ2-7
clone size: -
V gene: TRBV27
D gene: -
CDR3 DNA: TGTGCCAGCAGTTTATCCGCAGGGGGGTCCTACGAGCAGTACTTC
CDR3 protein: CASSLSAGGSYEQYF

J gene: TRBJ2-2
clone size: few
V gene: TRBV5-6
D gene: -
CDR3 DNA: TGTGCCAGCAGCTTGGCCGCGCGGCCCGATGCGAACACCGGGGAGCTGTTTTTT
CDR3 protein: CASSLAARPDANTGELFF

J gene: TRBJ1-4
clone size: -
V gene: TRBV18
D gene: -
CDR3 DNA: TGTGCCAGCTCACGCGCAACTAATGAAAAACTGTTTTTT
CDR3 protein: CASSRATNEKLFF

J gene: TRBJ1-2
clone size: -
V gene: TRBV5-6
D gene: TRBD1
CDR3 DNA: TGTGCCAGCAGCTTGGGGACAGGGGGTGGCTACACCTTC
CDR3 protein: CASSLGTGGGYTF

J gene: TRBJ2-1
clone size: -
V gene: TRBV2
D gene: TRBD2
CDR3 DNA: TGTGCCAGCCTAACCCTAGCGGGGTGGCATGAGCAGTTCTTC
CDR3 protein: CASLTLAGWHEQFF